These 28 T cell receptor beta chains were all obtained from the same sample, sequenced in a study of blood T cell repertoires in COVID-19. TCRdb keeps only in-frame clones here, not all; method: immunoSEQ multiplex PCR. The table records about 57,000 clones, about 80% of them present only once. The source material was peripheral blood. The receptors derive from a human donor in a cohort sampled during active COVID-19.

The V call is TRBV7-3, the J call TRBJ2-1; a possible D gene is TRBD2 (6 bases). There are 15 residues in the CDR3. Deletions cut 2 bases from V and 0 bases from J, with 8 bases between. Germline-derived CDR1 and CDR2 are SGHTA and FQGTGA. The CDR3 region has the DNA TGTGCCAGCAGCTTACTAGCGACCTCCTACAATGAGCAGTTCTTC. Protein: CASSLLATSYNEQFF.

The CDR3 DNA is TGCGCCAGCAGCCAAGATAGAGGAATACTTTGGGGCGAAAAACTGTTTTTT. Amino acids: CASSQDRGILWGEKLFF. The rearrangement uses TRBV4-1 and TRBJ1-4, with a weak D call TRBD1 (5 bases). The CDR3 is 17 residues long. V was pared by 0 bases and J by 8 bases, with 19 bases between. The germline V gene encodes CDR1 MGHRA and CDR2 YSYEKL.

CDR3 DNA sequence: TGTGCCAGCAGTTACCCCAAGGACAGACCCCCCTACGAGCAGTACTTC. Residues: CASSYPKDRPPYEQYF. The chain links TRBV6-5 to TRBJ2-7, with a weak D call TRBD1 (6 bases). This CDR3 is built from 16 residues. Per the germline V gene, CDR1 is MNHEY and CDR2 is SVGAGI. Trimming left V 2 bases short and J 2 bases short, with 16 bases between.

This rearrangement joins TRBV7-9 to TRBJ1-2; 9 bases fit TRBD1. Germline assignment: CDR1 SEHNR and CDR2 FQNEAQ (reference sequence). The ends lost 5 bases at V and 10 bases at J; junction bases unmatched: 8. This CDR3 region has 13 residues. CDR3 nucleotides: TGTGCCAGCAGCCCTGACAGGGGGGGAGACTACACCTTC. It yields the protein CASSPDRGGDYTF. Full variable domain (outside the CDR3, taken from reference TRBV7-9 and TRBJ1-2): DTGVSQNPRHKITKRGQNVTFRCDPISEHNRLYWYRQTLGQGPEFLTYFQNEAQLEKSRLLSDRFSAERPKGSFSTLEIQRTEQGDSAMYLCASSPDRGGDYTFGSGTRLTVV.

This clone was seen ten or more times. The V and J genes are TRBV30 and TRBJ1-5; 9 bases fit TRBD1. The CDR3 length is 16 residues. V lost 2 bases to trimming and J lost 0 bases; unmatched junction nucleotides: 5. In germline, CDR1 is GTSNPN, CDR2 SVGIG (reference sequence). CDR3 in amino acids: CAWSKQGAASNQPQHF. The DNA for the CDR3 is TGTGCCTGGAGTAAACAGGGGGCGGCTAGCAATCAGCCCCAGCATTTT.

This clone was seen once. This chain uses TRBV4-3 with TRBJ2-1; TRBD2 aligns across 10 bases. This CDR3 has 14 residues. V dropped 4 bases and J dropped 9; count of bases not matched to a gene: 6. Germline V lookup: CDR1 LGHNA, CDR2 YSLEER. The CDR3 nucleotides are TGCGCCAGCAGCCCACTAGCGGGACCCGGTGAGCAGTTCTTC. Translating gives CASSPLAGPGEQFF.

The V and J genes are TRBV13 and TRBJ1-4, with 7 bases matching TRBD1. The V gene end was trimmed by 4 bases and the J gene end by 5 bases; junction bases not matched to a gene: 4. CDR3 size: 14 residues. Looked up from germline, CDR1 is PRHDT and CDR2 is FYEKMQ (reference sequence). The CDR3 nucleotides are TGTGCCAGCAGCTCGGGACAGTTGAATGAAAAACTGTTTTTT. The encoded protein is CASSSGQLNEKLFF.

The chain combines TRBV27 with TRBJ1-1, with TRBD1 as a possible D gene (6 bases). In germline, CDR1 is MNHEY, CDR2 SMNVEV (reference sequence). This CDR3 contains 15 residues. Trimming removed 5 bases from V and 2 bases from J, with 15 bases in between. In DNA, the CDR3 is TGTGCCAGCAGTGTGACAGGTTTTAGCAACACTGAAGCTTTCTTT. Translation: CASSVTGFSNTEAFF.

For the CDR3, the DNA is TGCGCCAGCAGCCCTGGCCGTCTCCCTGCTCGCTATGAGCAGTTCTTC. Translating gives CASSPGRLPARYEQFF. The V and J genes are TRBV5-1 and TRBJ2-1; D is ambiguous. Looked up from germline, CDR1 is SGHRS and CDR2 is YFSETQ. The CDR3 covers 16 residues. Trimming stripped 4 bases from V and 8 bases from J, with 22 bases between.

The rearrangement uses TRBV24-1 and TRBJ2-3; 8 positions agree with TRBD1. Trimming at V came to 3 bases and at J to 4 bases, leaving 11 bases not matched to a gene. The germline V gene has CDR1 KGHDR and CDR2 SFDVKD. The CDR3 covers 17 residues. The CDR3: CATSDKSRPGGSDTQYF. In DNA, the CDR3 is TGTGCCACCAGTGATAAGTCTCGGCCAGGGGGCTCAGATACGCAGTATTTT.

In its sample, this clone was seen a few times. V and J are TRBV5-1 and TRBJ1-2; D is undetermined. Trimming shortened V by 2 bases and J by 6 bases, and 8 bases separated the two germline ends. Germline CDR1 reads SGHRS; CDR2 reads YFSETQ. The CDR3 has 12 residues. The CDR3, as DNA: TGCGCCAGCAGCTTTTCAGAGGATGGCTACACCTTC. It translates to CASSFSEDGYTF.

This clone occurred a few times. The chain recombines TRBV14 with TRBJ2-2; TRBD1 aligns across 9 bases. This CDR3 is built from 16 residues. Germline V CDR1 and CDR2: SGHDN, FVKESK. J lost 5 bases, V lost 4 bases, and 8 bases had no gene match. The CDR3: CASSRRPGQGTGELFF. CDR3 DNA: TGTGCCAGCAGCCGTCGTCCGGGACAGGGAACCGGGGAGCTGTTTTTT.

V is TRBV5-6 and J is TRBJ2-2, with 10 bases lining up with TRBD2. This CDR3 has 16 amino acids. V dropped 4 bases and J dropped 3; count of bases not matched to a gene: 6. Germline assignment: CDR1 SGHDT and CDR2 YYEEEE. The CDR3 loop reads CASSTWTSGHTGELFF. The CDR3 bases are TGTGCCAGCAGCACGTGGACTAGCGGTCACACCGGGGAGCTGTTTTTT.

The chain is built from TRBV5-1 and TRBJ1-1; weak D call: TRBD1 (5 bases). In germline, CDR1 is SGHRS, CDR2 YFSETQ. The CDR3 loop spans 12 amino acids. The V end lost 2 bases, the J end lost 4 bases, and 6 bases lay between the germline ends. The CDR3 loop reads CASSLRGTEAFF. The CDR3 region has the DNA TGCGCCAGCAGCTTAAGGGGCACTGAAGCTTTCTTT.

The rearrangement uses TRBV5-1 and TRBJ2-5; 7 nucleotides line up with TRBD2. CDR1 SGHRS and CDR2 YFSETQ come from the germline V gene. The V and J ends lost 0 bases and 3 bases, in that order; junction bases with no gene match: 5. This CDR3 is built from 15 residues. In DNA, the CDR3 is TGCGCCAGCAGCTTGGGTACGGGAGGAAAAGAGACCCAGTACTTC. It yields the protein CASSLGTGGKETQYF. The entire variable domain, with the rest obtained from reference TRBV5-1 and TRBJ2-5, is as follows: KAGVTQTPRYLIKTRGQQVTLSCSPISGHRSVSWYQQTPGQGLQFLFEYFSETQRNKGNFPGRFSGRQFSNSRSEMNVSTLELGDSALYLCASSLGTGGKETQYFGPGTRLLVL.

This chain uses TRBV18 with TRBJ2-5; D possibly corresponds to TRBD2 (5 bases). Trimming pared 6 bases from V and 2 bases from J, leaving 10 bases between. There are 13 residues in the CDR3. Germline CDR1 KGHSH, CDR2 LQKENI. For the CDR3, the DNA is TGTGCCAGCTCCCACGGGGATCAAGAGACCCAGTACTTC. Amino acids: CASSHGDQETQYF.

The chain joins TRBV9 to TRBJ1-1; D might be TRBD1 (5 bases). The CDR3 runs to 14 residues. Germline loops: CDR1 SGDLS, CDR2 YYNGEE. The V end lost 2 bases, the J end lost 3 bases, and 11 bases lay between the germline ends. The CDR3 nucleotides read TGTGCCAGCAGCGTTGTAGGGGTAGACACTGAAGCTTTCTTT. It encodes CASSVVGVDTEAFF.

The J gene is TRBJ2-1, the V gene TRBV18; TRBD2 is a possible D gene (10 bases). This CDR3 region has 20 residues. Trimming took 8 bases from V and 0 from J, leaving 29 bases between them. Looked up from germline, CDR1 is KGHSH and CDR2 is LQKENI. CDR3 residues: CASRGQGGLSSGSSYNEQFF. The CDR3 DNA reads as TGTGCCAGCCGGGGACAGGGCGGGCTCTCTAGCGGGAGCTCCTACAATGAGCAGTTCTTC.

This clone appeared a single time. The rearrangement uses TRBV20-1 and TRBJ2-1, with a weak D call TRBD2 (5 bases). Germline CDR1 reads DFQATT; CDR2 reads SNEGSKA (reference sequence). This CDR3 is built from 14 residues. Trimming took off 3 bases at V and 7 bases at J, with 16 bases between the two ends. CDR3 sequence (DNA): TGCAGTGCTAGTAATGGTGAGCCGGGGAATGAGCAGTTCTTC. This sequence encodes CSASNGEPGNEQFF.

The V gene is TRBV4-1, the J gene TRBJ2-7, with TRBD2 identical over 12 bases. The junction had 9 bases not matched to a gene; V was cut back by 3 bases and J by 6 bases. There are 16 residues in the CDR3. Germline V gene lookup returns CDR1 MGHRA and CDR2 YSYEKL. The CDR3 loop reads CASSQLGLAGFTEQYF. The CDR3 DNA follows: TGCGCCAGCAGCCAGCTGGGACTAGCGGGTTTTACCGAGCAGTACTTC.

CDR3: CASSGPEGEAFF. The DNA for the CDR3 is TGTGCCAGCAGCGGTCCCGAGGGTGAAGCTTTCTTT. The rearrangement uses TRBV9 and TRBJ1-1; D call uncertain. The CDR3 length is 12 residues. V lost 3 bases to trimming and J lost 7 bases, with 10 bases between them. The germline gives CDR1 SGDLS, CDR2 YYNGEE.

The CDR3 DNA sequence: TGTGCCAGCAGCTCCACGAGAGAGCAGTACTTC. This sequence encodes CASSSTREQYF. The chain joins TRBV5-6 to TRBJ2-7; D not resolved. Trimming took off 3 bases at V and 7 bases at J, with 8 bases between the two ends. This CDR3 has 11 residues. Germline V gives CDR1 SGHDT, CDR2 YYEEEE.

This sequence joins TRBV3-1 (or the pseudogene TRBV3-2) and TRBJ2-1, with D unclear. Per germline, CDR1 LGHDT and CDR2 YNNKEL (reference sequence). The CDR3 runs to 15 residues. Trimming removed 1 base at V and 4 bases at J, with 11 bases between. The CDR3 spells CASSQGTTVYNEQFF. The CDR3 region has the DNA TGTGCCAGCAGCCAAGGAACCACGGTGTACAATGAGCAGTTCTTC.

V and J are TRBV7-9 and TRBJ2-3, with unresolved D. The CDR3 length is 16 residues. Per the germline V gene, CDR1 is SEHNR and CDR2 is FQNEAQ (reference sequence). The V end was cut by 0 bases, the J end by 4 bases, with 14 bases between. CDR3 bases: TGTGCCAGCAGCTTAGCTTGTCAAGGCGGAGCAGATACGCAGTATTTT. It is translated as CASSLACQGGADTQYF.

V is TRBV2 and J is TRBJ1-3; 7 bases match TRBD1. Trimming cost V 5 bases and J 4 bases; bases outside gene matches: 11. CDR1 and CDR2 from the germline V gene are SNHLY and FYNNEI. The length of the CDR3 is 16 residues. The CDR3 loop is CASSQQQGSSGNTIYF. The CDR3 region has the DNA TGTGCCAGCAGTCAACAACAGGGGAGCTCCGGAAACACCATATATTTT.

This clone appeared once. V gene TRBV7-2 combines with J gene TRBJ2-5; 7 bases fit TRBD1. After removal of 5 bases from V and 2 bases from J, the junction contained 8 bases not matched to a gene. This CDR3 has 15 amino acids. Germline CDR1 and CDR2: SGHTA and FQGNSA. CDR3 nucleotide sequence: TGTGCCAGCAGCCGCCAGGACAGGCATCAAGAGACCCAGTACTTC. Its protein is CASSRQDRHQETQYF. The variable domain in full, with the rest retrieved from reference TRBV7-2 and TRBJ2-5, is GAGVSQSPSNKVTEKGKDVELRCDPISGHTALYWYRQSLGQGLEFLIYFQGNSAPDKSGLPSDRFSAERTGGSVSTLTIQRTQQEDSAVYLCASSRQDRHQETQYFGPGTRLLVL.

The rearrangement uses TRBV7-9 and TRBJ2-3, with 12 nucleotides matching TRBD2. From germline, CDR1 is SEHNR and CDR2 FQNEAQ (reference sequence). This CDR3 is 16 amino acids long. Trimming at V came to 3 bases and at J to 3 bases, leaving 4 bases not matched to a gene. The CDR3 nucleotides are TGTGCCAGCAGCTTCCTAGCGGGAGGGCAAACAGATACGCAGTATTTT. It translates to CASSFLAGGQTDTQYF.

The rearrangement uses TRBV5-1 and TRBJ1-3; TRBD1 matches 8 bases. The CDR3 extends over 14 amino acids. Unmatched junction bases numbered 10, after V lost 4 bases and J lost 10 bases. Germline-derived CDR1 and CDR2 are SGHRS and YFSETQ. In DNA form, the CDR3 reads TGCGCCAGCAGCACCGGCCGGACAGGGAGTACCATATATTTT. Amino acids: CASSTGRTGSTIYF.